Listed below are T cell receptor beta chains from one sample, sequenced in a study of T cell repertoires in cytomegalovirus infection. From the reads, TCRdb called clonotypes with MiXCR, one entry per CDR3 protein. The sample lists approximately 990,000 distinct CDR3 sequences; 30% to 40% were seen once. No antigen has been identified for these receptors. The material sequenced was cultured CD8+ T cells from PBMCs, taken from culture after CMV antigen stimulation. Source of these receptors: a human donor in good health (CMV status not recorded). Some clones in this sample may be carry-over from other donors' samples. Each CDR3 is given with its conserved first and last residue. D genes are given only for firm matches. Not all rows give a size; the values are once, few, many and, for expanded clones, a class.

size,V,D,J,CDR3,DNA
.,TRBV4-1,.,TRBJ2-5,CASSQDLRGQETQYF,TGCGCCAGCAGCCAAGATCTTAGGGGGCAAGAGACCCAGTACTTC
.,TRBV5-6,.,TRBJ1-5,CASSLGRRYQPQHF,TGTGCCAGCAGCTTGGGCAGGCGGTATCAGCCCCAGCATTTT
.,TRBV23-1,TRBD2,TRBJ2-1,CASSPTRTSGGCYREQFF,TGCGCCAGCAGCCCTACTCGGACTAGCGGGGGATGCTACAGGGAGCAGTTCTTC
.,TRBV20-1,.,TRBJ2-1,CSAFSDSLSYNEQFF,TGCAGTGCTTTCTCGGACAGTCTCTCCTACAATGAGCAGTTCTTC
.,TRBV7-8,TRBD1,TRBJ1-2,CASSLVAGGRYGYTF,TGTGCCAGCAGCTTAGTGGCAGGGGGCCGCTATGGCTACACCTTC
.,TRBV27,.,TRBJ1-1,CASSRGVANTEAFF,TGTGCCAGCAGTCGAGGGGTAGCTAACACTGAAGCTTTCTTT
.,TRBV27,TRBD1,TRBJ1-2,CASSLPTGHGYTF,TGTGCCAGCAGTTTACCGACAGGGCATGGCTACACCTTC
.,TRBV9,.,TRBJ1-1,CASSPWGGALTEAFF,TGTGCCAGCAGTCCCTGGGGGGGCGCTCTCACTGAAGCTTTCTTT
few,TRBV4-3,.,TRBJ1-4,CASSQLGSGPELFF,TGCGCCAGCAGCCAACTGGGATCAGGGCCGGAACTGTTTTTT
.,TRBV20-1,TRBD1,TRBJ1-2,CSARDPSFGDRVNYGYTF,TGCAGTGCTAGAGATCCCAGTTTCGGAGACAGGGTAAACTATGGCTACACCTTC
.,TRBV19,.,TRBJ2-2,CASNLERVQGVPNTGELFF,TGTGCCAGCAATCTCGAGAGGGTGCAGGGAGTCCCGAACACCGGGGAGCTGTTTTTT
.,TRBV20-1,.,TRBJ2-2,CSAPFEGNTGELFF,TGCAGTGCCCCCTTCGAGGGGAACACCGGGGAGCTGTTTTTT
.,TRBV19,.,TRBJ1-1,CASSETENTEAFF,TGTGCCAGTAGTGAGACAGAGAACACTGAAGCTTTCTTT
few,TRBV24-1,.,TRBJ2-1,CATSETETGLNEQFF,TGTGCCACCAGTGAGACCGAAACGGGCCTAAATGAGCAGTTCTTC
.,TRBV7-9,.,TRBJ2-2,CASSLTRANTGELFF,TGTGCCAGCAGCTTAACCAGGGCGAACACCGGGGAGCTGTTTTTT
.,TRBV13,.,TRBJ2-3,CASSLDVGEGDTQYF,TGTGCCAGCAGCTTAGACGTCGGGGAAGGCGATACGCAGTATTTT
.,TRBV28,TRBD1,TRBJ1-2,CASSPPGTGYGYTF,TGTGCCAGCAGTCCCCCCGGGACAGGGTATGGCTACACCTTC
.,TRBV4-3,TRBD1,TRBJ2-6,CASSQYKKGTGESSGANVLTF,TGCGCCAGCAGCCAATATAAAAAAGGGACAGGAGAATCATCTGGGGCCAACGTCCTGACTTTC
once,TRBV6-1,.,TRBJ1-1,CASSDEVADKNTEAFF,TGTGCCAGCAGTGATGAGGTCGCGGACAAGAACACTGAAGCTTTCTTT
few,TRBV19,TRBD2,TRBJ2-3,CASSIEAGGPGDTQYF,TGTGCCAGTAGTATAGAAGCGGGGGGGCCGGGAGATACGCAGTATTTT
few,TRBV6-6,.,TRBJ2-5,CASSYSSRGAGQETQYF,TGTGCCAGCAGTTACTCGAGCCGGGGGGCGGGTCAAGAGACCCAGTACTTC
.,TRBV27,TRBD1,TRBJ2-7,CASSWTGTSYEQYF,TGTGCCAGCAGTTGGACAGGGACTTCCTACGAGCAGTACTTC
many,TRBV11-2,TRBD1,TRBJ2-1,CASSLGPGGSYNEQFF,TGTGCCAGCAGCTTAGGGCCAGGGGGATCCTACAATGAGCAGTTCTTC
many,TRBV12-3/TRBV12-4,TRBD1,TRBJ1-6,CASSWGQGESPLHF,TGTGCCAGCAGTTGGGGACAGGGTGAATCACCCCTCCACTTT
few,TRBV6-2/TRBV6-3,.,TRBJ1-1,CASSYSTGSEAFF,TGTGCCAGCAGTTACTCGACAGGTTCTGAAGCTTTCTTT
.,TRBV6-2/TRBV6-3,.,TRBJ1-1,CASSYSAGRDTEAFF,TGTGCCAGCAGTTACTCGGCAGGGAGGGACACTGAAGCTTTCTTT
few,TRBV6-2/TRBV6-3,TRBD1,TRBJ1-6,CASRPTGIGSPLHF,TGTGCCAGCAGACCGACAGGGATTGGTTCACCCCTCCACTTT
many,TRBV12-3/TRBV12-4,.,TRBJ1-1,CASSPRGSNTEAFF,TGTGCCAGCAGCCCACGGGGGTCGAACACTGAAGCTTTCTTT
many,TRBV15,.,TRBJ2-1,CATSGWDSAYNEQFF,TGTGCCACCAGCGGCTGGGACTCCGCGTACAATGAGCAGTTCTTC
.,TRBV7-7,.,TRBJ2-6,CASSLGRNGANVLTF,TGTGCTAGCAGCTTAGGGCGAAATGGGGCCAACGTCCTGACTTTC
.,TRBV6-5,.,TRBJ1-2,CASITYSGGDYGYTF,TGTGCCAGCATAACGTATTCCGGGGGCGACTATGGCTACACCTTC